This is a list of T cell receptor beta chains from one sample in a study of patients and donors after allogeneic stem cell transplantation. TCRdb called the RT-PCR reads again in MiXCR, with one record for every CDR3 protein. The sample records 2,500 to 3,000 distinct CDR3 sequences, 17% being singletons. Sequencing input: blood, either unsorted or a sorted T cell fraction (not recorded which). The receptors originated from a human donor who was either an allogeneic HSCT recipient or a stem cell or donor lymphocyte infusion donor (not recorded which). It is not recorded whose cells these are; they may come from a transplant donor. CDR3s include the opening cysteine and the closing phenylalanine or tryptophan. Fields, in order: clone size, J gene, D gene, CDR3 length, V gene, CDR3 protein, CDR3 DNA. A D gene is named only where the DNA matches it firmly. Clone size is shown for a subset of rows, as once, few, many or a class of expanded clone.

size: .; J: TRBJ1-1; D: .; length: 13; V: TRBV7-2; CDR3: CASTRGQNTEAFF; DNA: TGTGCCAGCACCCGTGGACAGAACACTGAAGCTTTCTTT
size: .; J: TRBJ2-3; D: TRBD2; length: 17; V: TRBV5-1; CDR3: CASSPGWTSGYTDTQYF; DNA: TGCGCCAGCAGCCCTGGTTGGACTAGCGGCTACACAGATACGCAGTATTTT
size: medium-sized; J: TRBJ1-1; D: TRBD1; length: 13; V: TRBV7-2; CDR3: CASSSSGTGKAFF; DNA: TGTGCCAGCAGCTCTTCCGGGACAGGTAAAGCTTTCTTT
size: few; J: TRBJ2-7; D: TRBD1; length: 14; V: TRBV5-5; CDR3: CASIRRDSLGEQYF; DNA: TGTGCCAGCATCCGAAGGGACAGCCTGGGGGAGCAGTACTTC
size: medium-sized; J: TRBJ2-1; D: .; length: 13; V: TRBV7-3; CDR3: CASSLVFTEEQFF; DNA: TGTGCCAGCAGCTTAGTTTTCACCGAGGAGCAGTTCTTC
size: medium-sized; J: TRBJ1-1; D: .; length: 13; V: TRBV11-3; CDR3: CASSLSMNTEAFF; DNA: TGTGCCAGCAGCTTATCCATGAACACTGAAGCTTTCTTT
size: .; J: TRBJ2-1; D: .; length: 11; V: TRBV5-1; CDR3: CASSPANEQFF; DNA: TGCGCCAGCAGCCCAGCCAATGAGCAGTTCTTC
size: few; J: TRBJ2-3; D: TRBD2; length: 14; V: TRBV6-6; CDR3: CASSHLAGVDTQYF; DNA: TGTGCCAGCAGTCACCTAGCGGGAGTTGATACGCAGTATTTT
size: .; J: TRBJ1-1; D: .; length: 15; V: TRBV7-2; CDR3: CASRDSGFSGTEAFF; DNA: TGTGCCAGCAGGGACAGTGGGTTTTCTGGCACTGAAGCTTTCTTT
size: few; J: TRBJ2-1; D: TRBD2; length: 15; V: TRBV3-1; CDR3: CASSQGGLVINEQFF; DNA: TGTGCCAGCAGCCAAGGGGGACTAGTGATCAATGAGCAGTTCTTC
size: few; J: TRBJ2-5; D: .; length: 13; V: TRBV7-6; CDR3: CASRPTGMKTQYF; DNA: TGTGCCAGCAGACCTACAGGGATGAAGACCCAGTACTTC
size: few; J: TRBJ1-4; D: .; length: 13; V: TRBV5-1; CDR3: CASSPGPDEKLFF; DNA: TGCGCCAGCAGCCCGGGTCCGGATGAAAAACTGTTTTTT
size: .; J: TRBJ1-2; D: .; length: 14; V: TRBV24-1; CDR3: CATSGTGTNYGYTF; DNA: TGTGCCACCAGTGGAACAGGTACTAACTATGGCTACACCTTC
size: few; J: TRBJ2-2; D: .; length: 14; V: TRBV7-3; CDR3: CASSREAYTGELFF; DNA: TGTGCCAGCAGCCGAGAGGCTTACACCGGGGAGCTGTTTTTT
size: .; J: TRBJ1-1; D: TRBD1; length: 13; V: TRBV7-3; CDR3: CASSLNRDSEAFF; DNA: TGTGCCAGCAGCTTGAACCGGGACAGTGAAGCTTTCTTT